The clone carrying this T cell receptor (beta chain) has ten or more counts. As yet, its antigen is unknown. This related bone marrow graft donor gave peripheral blood on the day of marrow donation. Data came from immunoSEQ multiplex PCR; TCRdb stores just in-frame clones and leaves some out. The specimen has roughly 32,000 clones, none found just once. The CDR3 spans 17 residues. J was trimmed by 6 bases and V by 2 bases; bases with no gene match: 11. The V gene's germline CDR1 is MNHEY and CDR2 SVGEGT. This entry comes from a study of T cells after posttransplantation cyclophosphamide. Findings and caveats of the study: Later post-transplant blood repertoires were often dominated by donor CD8+ memory clones. Tissue-infiltrating T cells from skin or gut overlapped little with blood T cells. Recipient CMV seropositivity and CMV reactivation strongly tracked TRB clonality.

The TCR was taken from a woman aged 25 to 39 in good health and a related stem cell transplant donor. This chain uses TRBV6-2 or TRBV6-3 with TRBJ2-2; 8 nucleotides agree with TRBD1. Sequences were obtained from PBMCs. The CDR3 bases are TGTGCCAGCAGTTACGGTAGGGACAGGCCCACTTCCGGGGAGCTGTTTTTT. The encoded protein is CASSYGRDRPTSGELFF.